These 26 T cell receptor beta chains originate from one sample sequenced in a study of blood T cell repertoires in COVID-19. Profiling relied on immunoSEQ multiplex PCR, and the TCRdb table lists in-frame clones only, not all of them. The data contain about 86,000 clones, approximately 78% of them singletons. The specimen was peripheral blood. Receptor source: a woman older than 75 with acute or convalescent COVID-19.

V is TRBV6-5 and J is TRBJ1-3, with D perhaps matching TRBD1 (6 bases). Germline V lookup: CDR1 MNHEY, CDR2 SVGAGI. V shed 4 bases and J shed 1 base, with 14 bases lying between them. This CDR3 is 16 amino acids long. CDR3 coding DNA: TGTGCCAGCAGTTTCAAACCACAGGGATCTGGAAACACCATATATTTT. It specifies CASSFKPQGSGNTIYF.

The rearrangement uses TRBV28 and TRBJ1-6; D not resolved. Germline assignment: CDR1 MDHEN and CDR2 SYDVKM. The CDR3 is made up of 13 amino acids. V gave up 6 bases and J gave up 9 bases, with 12 bases separating them. CDR3 residues: CASRRDLGSPLHF. CDR3 nucleotides: TGTGCCAGCAGAAGAGACTTAGGTTCACCCCTCCACTTT.

The chain's CDR3 is CASSPGQVSSGANVLTF. The CDR3 nucleotides are TGTGCCAGTAGTCCAGGACAGGTGAGCTCTGGGGCCAACGTCCTGACTTTC. The chain couples TRBV19 to TRBJ2-6; 7 bases align to TRBD1. With 5 bases clipped from V and 0 bases from J, the junction kept 7 bases outside the gene matches. This CDR3 contains 17 residues. Germline V gene sequence: CDR1 LNHDA, CDR2 SQIVND (reference sequence).

The V gene is TRBV2, the J gene TRBJ1-2; TRBD1 is a possible D gene (6 bases). The CDR3 is 15 residues long. Germline lookup yields CDR1 SNHLY and CDR2 FYNNEI. The ends were cut back, 1 base at V and 8 bases at J, with 17 bases in the middle. This chain's CDR3 is CASSEGSGGARGYTF. As DNA, the CDR3 is TGTGCCAGCAGTGAAGGATCTGGGGGCGCGAGAGGCTACACCTTC.

The chain is built from TRBV3-1 (or the pseudogene TRBV3-2) and TRBJ2-1, with 14 bases identical to TRBD2. Germline V gene lookup returns CDR1 LGHDT and CDR2 YNNKEL (reference sequence). The V gene end was trimmed by 5 bases and the J gene end by 0 bases; junction bases not matched to a gene: 6. The CDR3 is made up of 18 amino acids. The CDR3, as DNA: TGTGCCAGCAGCTACGGACTAGCGGGGGGCAGCTCCTACAATGAGCAGTTCTTC. Translated: CASSYGLAGGSSYNEQFF.

The genes are TRBV3-1 (or the pseudogene TRBV3-2) and TRBJ1-3; D ambiguous. The CDR3 has 11 amino acids. Trimming removed 4 bases from V and 8 bases from J, with 6 bases in between. CDR1 is LGHDT and CDR2 is YNNKEL in the germline V gene (reference sequence). The CDR3 sequence: CASSRGDTIYF. CDR3 DNA sequence: TGTGCCAGCAGCCGCGGGGACACCATATATTTT.

The CDR3 spells CASSVDWGSGGQETQYF. In DNA, the CDR3 is TGTGCCAGCAGCGTAGATTGGGGTAGCGGGGGACAAGAGACCCAGTACTTC. The chain has TRBV9 and TRBJ2-5; 9 nucleotides match TRBD2. This CDR3 region has 17 residues. The V and J ends lost 0 bases and 2 bases, in that order; junction bases with no gene match: 8. The germline CDR1 and CDR2 sequences are SGDLS and YYNGEE.

This chain joins TRBV5-5 and TRBJ1-5; D unclear. Germline values: CDR1 SGHKS, CDR2 YYEKEE (reference sequence). CDR3 size: 15 residues. V lost 0 bases, J lost 3 bases, and 10 bases lay in between. The CDR3 here is CASSLEGATNQPQHF. Written as DNA, the CDR3 is TGTGCCAGCAGCTTGGAAGGAGCGACCAATCAGCCCCAGCATTTT.

The gene calls are TRBV10-3 and TRBJ1-2, with D unclear. CDR1 is ENHRY and CDR2 is SYGVKD in the germline V gene. V lost 2 bases and J lost 4, with 8 bases in between. CDR3 length: 13 residues. This CDR3 reads CAISERTTYGYTF. In nucleotides, the CDR3 is TGTGCCATCAGTGAGAGGACTACCTATGGCTACACCTTC.

V and J are TRBV10-2 and TRBJ1-1; tentatively, D is TRBD1 (5 bases). CDR3 length: 14 residues. CDR1 is WSHSY and CDR2 is SAAADI in the germline V gene. Trimming stripped 7 bases from V and 8 bases from J, with 20 bases between. CDR3 in DNA: TGCGCCAGCAACGGGGGAGGGGAATATGAAGAAGCTTTCTTT. Residues: CASNGGGEYEEAFF.

The V gene is TRBV15, the J gene TRBJ2-1; 12 nucleotides line up with TRBD2. J was trimmed by 7 bases and V by 8 bases; bases with no gene match: 12. Germline loops: CDR1 LNHNV, CDR2 YYDKDF (reference sequence). The CDR3 has 16 amino acids. DNA of the CDR3: TGTGCCACCCGCGGGGCTAGCGGGAGGGCCACGAATGAGCAGTTCTTC. Protein: CATRGASGRATNEQFF.

This chain connects TRBV5-4 to TRBJ2-2; tentative D call: TRBD2 (6 bases). CDR1 is SGHNT and CDR2 is YYREEE in the germline V gene (reference sequence). Between the trimmed V and J ends, which lost 2 bases and 5 bases, there was a span of 10 bases. The CDR3 has 14 residues. The DNA of the CDR3 is TGTGCCAGCAGCTTCTCCGGGAGTACCGGGGAGCTGTTTTTT. Translating it yields CASSFSGSTGELFF.

V gene TRBV5-1 combines with J gene TRBJ2-7, with D possibly matching TRBD1 (6 bases). Germline V gene lookup returns CDR1 SGHRS and CDR2 YFSETQ. The germline V and J ends were trimmed by 2 bases and 2 bases, with 8 bases remaining between them. The CDR3 loop spans 13 amino acids. CDR3 residues: CASSLGTPYEQYF. CDR3 bases: TGCGCCAGCAGCTTAGGGACACCCTACGAGCAGTACTTC.

The V call is TRBV3-1 (or the pseudogene TRBV3-2), the J call TRBJ2-1; 11 bases align to TRBD2. Germline lookup yields CDR1 LGHDT and CDR2 YNNKEL (reference sequence). CDR3 size: 16 residues. Trimming at V came to 0 bases and at J to 10 bases, leaving 8 bases not matched to a gene. The CDR3 loop is CASSQEVAGGPGEQFF. CDR3 coding DNA: TGTGCCAGCAGCCAAGAGGTAGCGGGAGGGCCGGGGGAGCAGTTCTTC.

This clone appeared once. The rearrangement joins TRBV6-1 to TRBJ2-1, with D possibly matching TRBD2 (5 bases). The CDR3 is 13 amino acids. CDR1 and CDR2 (germline): MNHNS, SASEGT. V lost 2 bases to trimming and J lost 16 bases, with 18 bases between them. The CDR3: CASSESGTRAYFF. For the CDR3, the DNA is TGTGCCAGCAGTGAATCAGGTACGCGGGCGTATTTCTTC.

This chain joins TRBV27 and TRBJ1-2; 7 bases agree with TRBD1. The V and J ends lost 3 bases and 6 bases, in that order; junction bases with no gene match: 4. Germline V CDR1 and CDR2: MNHEY, SMNVEV (reference sequence). This CDR3 has 13 amino acids. In DNA form, the CDR3 reads TGTGCCAGCAGTTTCACAGGGGCCCATGGCTACACCTTC. It translates to CASSFTGAHGYTF.

Only a few counts were recorded for this clone. The chain combines TRBV28 with TRBJ1-4; D unresolved. The germline CDR1 and CDR2 sequences are MDHEN and SYDVKM. This CDR3 has 14 residues. The V and J ends lost 4 bases and 2 bases respectively, with 8 bases between them. CDR3: CASSSGSTNEKLFF. CDR3 nucleotides: TGTGCCAGCAGTTCGGGGAGTACTAATGAAAAACTGTTTTTT.

The chain recombines TRBV18 with TRBJ1-2; D is ambiguous. The V gene lost 3 bases and the J gene lost 8 bases, with 13 bases spanning the gap. CDR1 KGHSH and CDR2 LQKENI come from the germline V gene. The CDR3 is 13 residues long. In DNA form, the CDR3 reads TGTGCCAGCTCACCCATACAGTTAGACGGCTACACCTTC. Translated: CASSPIQLDGYTF.

V and J are TRBV11-2 and TRBJ2-7; 8 bases are shared with TRBD1. CDR1 SGHAT and CDR2 FQNNGV come from the germline V gene. The CDR3 consists of 14 residues. Unmatched junction bases numbered 5, after V lost 5 bases and J lost 2 bases. The CDR3 region is CASSRGQGPYEQYF. In nucleotides, the CDR3 is TGTGCCAGCAGCCGAGGACAGGGCCCCTACGAGCAGTACTTC.

In DNA, the CDR3 is TGTGCCAGCGGGGTCCCGGGACAGGGATTGGCTTTCTTT. Translating it yields CASGVPGQGLAFF. The chain recombines TRBV12-3 or TRBV12-4 with TRBJ1-1; TRBD1 matches 9 bases. This CDR3 has 13 amino acids. The V gene end was trimmed by 8 bases and the J gene end by 11 bases; junction bases not matched to a gene: 12.

The chain employs TRBV21-1 and TRBJ2-3; TRBD2, the table's D call, was not compared with the DNA. TRBV21-1 is noted as a pseudogene. This CDR3 spans 19 amino acids. This chain's CDR3 is CASSPNLHFRVGEADTQYF. The CDR3 DNA follows: TGTGCCAGCAGCCCGAATCTCCACTTCCGGGTCGGAGAGGCAGATACGCAGTATTTT.

This clone was seen more than once but under ten times. The chain couples TRBV5-4 to TRBJ2-7; a weak D match, TRBD1 (7 bases). The germline V gene encodes CDR1 SGHNT and CDR2 YYREEE (reference sequence). V shed 4 bases and J shed 6 bases, with 23 bases lying between them. This CDR3 contains 16 residues. CDR3 loop: CASSQGGPGLPAEQYF. CDR3 in DNA: TGTGCCAGCAGCCAGGGGGGCCCCGGCCTTCCCGCCGAGCAGTACTTC.

This chain connects TRBV5-1 to TRBJ1-1, with D perhaps matching TRBD1 (5 bases). V lost 4 bases and J lost 1, with 11 bases in between. The length of the CDR3 is 14 residues. The germline gives CDR1 SGHRS, CDR2 YFSETQ. The CDR3 DNA is TGCGCCAGCAGCGCCACAGGTTCGAACACTGAAGCTTTCTTT. Protein product: CASSATGSNTEAFF.

CDR3 sequence reads: CASSAPSGRINEQFF. DNA for the CDR3: TGTGCCAGTAGTGCCCCTAGCGGGAGGATCAATGAGCAGTTCTTC. The chain carries TRBV19 and TRBJ2-1; 11 nucleotides line up with TRBD2. The CDR3 contains 15 residues. The ends lost 5 bases at V and 6 bases at J; junction bases unmatched: 6. Germline assignment: CDR1 LNHDA and CDR2 SQIVND (reference sequence).

The rearrangement uses TRBV11-3 and TRBJ2-3; 15 positions match TRBD2. Germline CDR1 reads SGHNT; CDR2 reads YENEEA. The V gene end was trimmed by 4 bases and the J gene end by 6 bases; junction bases not matched to a gene: 5. This CDR3 contains 16 residues. In DNA form, the CDR3 reads TGTGCCAGCAGCTCCGGACTAGCGGGAGGGCCTGATACGCAGTATTTT. Its protein is CASSSGLAGGPDTQYF.

The chain carries TRBV7-2 and TRBJ2-7; 11 positions match TRBD2. Germline V gene sequence: CDR1 SGHTA, CDR2 FQGNSA. The CDR3 loop spans 15 amino acids. V gave up 5 bases and J gave up 2 bases; unmatched junction bases: 5. CDR3 amino acids: CASSTQLAGAYEQYF. The CDR3 nucleotides read TGTGCCAGCAGCACCCAACTAGCGGGGGCCTACGAGCAGTACTTC.